The text below deals with one T cell receptor (beta chain). The target of this receptor is not known. Base-call qualities are not available, and no considerably larger clone is one nucleotide away. These data come from a study of glioma-infiltrating T cells after dendritic cell vaccination (dated by TCRdb to the mid-2010s). About the investigation overall: The cohort comprised roughly 15 glioblastoma patients from Phase I and II dendritic cell vaccination trials, 9 newly diagnosed and 6 with recurrent disease. Patients received autologous tumor lysate-pulsed dendritic cell vaccination between about 2003 and 2013. To make the vaccine, monocyte-derived dendritic cells were cultured for seven to eight days with IL-4 and GM-CSF and then pulsed overnight with autologous tumor lysate. Each patient got three intradermal injections of the dendritic cell vaccine, spaced at biweekly intervals, in the arm below the axilla. In glioblastoma patients vaccinated with dendritic cells, deep sequencing of TCR beta CDR3 regions served to measure tumor-infiltrating lymphocyte content and to compare repertoires between tumor and blood. Survival after dendritic cell vaccination was correlated with TCR sequencing metrics, including TIL content and tumor-blood repertoire overlap.

Trimming takes 0 bases off V and 4 bases off J; junction bases not matched to a gene: 7. Including the terminal cysteine and phenylalanine, the CDR3 comprises 16 residues. Only the CDR3 part of the read is kept: 48 bases, read in frame from the first base. The CDR1 and CDR2 encoded by the germline V gene are MGHRA and YSYEKL. To be selected, patients needed enough residual fresh-frozen tumor tissue and more than two years of available survival data. None of the glioblastoma patients carried an isocitrate dehydrogenase mutation, although molecular status otherwise varied. PBMC collection took place before vaccination, two weeks after the third vaccination, and at tumor progression if progression occurred. The Qiagen DNeasy Blood extraction Kit was used for extraction of genomic DNA. TCRB CDR3 regions were amplified from about 2 ug genomic DNA, or all available DNA if less, using the immunoSEQ assay. The multiplex PCR employed 60 forward primers targeting TCR V beta segments and 13 reverse primers targeting J beta segments. To estimate reads per starting template, synthetic control templates were spiked into each sample at limiting dilution. The Illumina HiSeq System generated sequencing reads of 87 bp. The published analysis was carried out like this. PCR and sequencing errors were removed by merging closely related sequences with a nearest neighbor algorithm. TCR overlap was measured as the percentage of unique tumor TCR beta sequences that were also present in the peripheral blood of the same patient. TCRdb re-hosts the immuneACCESS table, in-frame sequences only. Its copies lack some clones; in the studies checked, an unresolved V gene accounts for under half of them, and the cause for the rest is not known. That table gives V, J and clone size, and the DNA gave D and trimming. In all, the sample holds tens of thousands of clones, and about 83% of those were seen once. Around 2.9% of the sample comes from the top ten.

What the work shows at the level of the full study, not this receptor alone: The cohort was small and heterogeneous, with few patients having full blood and tumor sets and even fewer initial-recurrent tumor pairs. The TCR overlap response model with three groups was called speculative and said to need prospective validation. After dendritic cell vaccination, a higher estimated pretreatment TIL content predicted longer time to progression and overall survival. No direct relationship between TCR clonality and survival was found, suggesting a diverse polyclonal response may matter.

The rearranged chain carries TRBV4-1 and TRBJ2-7, with 9 junctional bases fitting TRBD2. The source was blood, collected before dendritic cell vaccination. This receptor was obtained from a human donor with glioblastoma. The CDR3 has the sequence CASSQERAGGRYEQYF. The nucleotides are TGCGCCAGCAGCCAAGAAAGGGCGGGGGGGAGGTACGAGCAGTACTTC.